Presented here are 16 T cell receptor beta chains from one specimen sequenced in a study of T cell responses to AZD1222 COVID-19 vaccine. Libraries were prepared by immunoSEQ multiplex PCR; TCRdb keeps only in-frame clonotypes and omits some of them. The data contain 14,000 or so clones, approximately 84% of them singletons. The sample in question was peripheral blood, obtained 28 days after the second AZD1222 dose. Receptors were obtained from an adult who received the AZD1222 COVID-19 vaccine.

V gene TRBV23-1 combines with J gene TRBJ2-3; D gene unclear. TRBV23-1 is an ORF for which the function is uncertain. With 8 bases removed from V and 2 bases from J, the gap between germline ends came to 8 bases. The CDR3 is 12 residues long. The CDR3 spells CASPYDTDTQYF. CDR3 sequence (DNA): TGCGCCAGCCCCTACGACACAGATACGCAGTATTTT.

The chain uses TRBV7-7 and TRBJ1-3; 9 bases map to TRBD1. J was trimmed by 6 bases and V by 4 bases; bases with no gene match: 10. This CDR3 has 16 residues. Germline V gives CDR1 SSHAT, CDR2 FNYEAQ (reference sequence). The CDR3 loop reads CASSSITGGVSNTIYF. The CDR3 DNA reads as TGTGCCAGCAGCTCCATCACAGGGGGCGTTTCAAACACCATATATTTT.

This clone was detected only once. J is TRBJ2-7 and V is TRBV28; no definite D call. With 8 bases removed from V and 3 bases from J, the gap between germline ends came to 20 bases. The length of the CDR3 is 15 residues. From germline, CDR1 is MDHEN and CDR2 SYDVKM. The CDR3 here is CASRASGGPRYEQYF. The CDR3 bases are TGTGCCAGCCGGGCATCTGGTGGGCCCCGCTACGAGCAGTACTTC.

The chain couples TRBV14 to TRBJ2-3; no definite D call. This CDR3 has 15 residues. CDR1 is SGHDN, CDR2 FVKESK, per germline. V gave up 1 base and J gave up 2 bases, with 10 bases separating them. DNA of the CDR3: TGTGCCAGCAGCCAAGGATTAGGGTACACAGATACGCAGTATTTT. Protein sequence: CASSQGLGYTDTQYF.

This rearrangement joins TRBV6-1 to TRBJ1-2; D uncertain. The CDR3 has 12 residues. Per germline, CDR1 MNHNS and CDR2 SASEGT. V was clipped by 5 bases and J by 1 base, with 5 bases between them. As DNA, the CDR3 is TGTGCCAGCAGTCCCAGTAACTATGGCTACACCTTC. Translating gives CASSPSNYGYTF.

The rearrangement joins TRBV12-3 or TRBV12-4 to TRBJ2-2; unclear D gene. V was cut by 6 bases and J by 5 bases, with 7 bases left in between. CDR3 length: 12 amino acids. For the CDR3, the DNA is TGTGCCAGCAGGCTCCCTACCGGGGAGCTGTTTTTT. It is translated as CASRLPTGELFF.

CDR3 in amino acids: CASSLGPVSSYEQYF. The CDR3 DNA reads as TGTGCCAGCAGTCTCGGACCGGTTAGCTCCTACGAGCAGTACTTC. V and J are TRBV2 and TRBJ2-7; unclear D gene. Deletions cut 5 bases from V and 0 bases from J, with 14 bases between. The CDR3 loop spans 15 amino acids. From germline, CDR1 is SNHLY and CDR2 FYNNEI.

The V gene is TRBV7-2, the J gene TRBJ2-3; D is possibly TRBD1 (5 bases). The V end lost 3 bases, the J end lost 4 bases, and 14 bases lay between the germline ends. CDR1 SGHTA and CDR2 FQGNSA come from the germline V gene. The length of the CDR3 is 15 residues. The CDR3 is CASSFQGSVSDTQYF. The CDR3 nucleotides read TGTGCCAGCAGCTTTCAGGGTTCGGTGTCAGATACGCAGTATTTT.

The chain combines TRBV30 with TRBJ2-1; D gene unclear. This CDR3 spans 11 amino acids. Looked up from germline, CDR1 is GTSNPN and CDR2 is SVGIG (reference sequence). V was shortened by 0 bases and J by 8 bases, with 5 bases between the two germline ends. In DNA form, the CDR3 reads TGTGCCTGGAGTGTACTTCATGAGCAGTTCTTC. Protein product: CAWSVLHEQFF.

This chain uses TRBV7-6 with TRBJ1-1; D remains ambiguous. Germline assignment: CDR1 SGHVS and CDR2 FNYEAQ. The CDR3 is 14 residues long. Trimming left V 2 bases short and J 1 base short, with 8 bases between. In nucleotides, the CDR3 is TGTGCCAGCAGCTTATCGAAGGGGAACACTGAAGCTTTCTTT. This sequence encodes CASSLSKGNTEAFF.

This clone occurred once. This chain links TRBV11-3 with TRBJ1-1, with D perhaps matching TRBD1 (6 bases). The CDR3 contains 13 residues. CDR1 is SGHNT and CDR2 is YENEEA in the germline V gene. V lost 3 bases and J lost 3, with 8 bases in between. The chain's CDR3 is CASSLDRDTEAFF. In DNA, the CDR3 is TGTGCCAGCAGCTTGGACAGAGACACTGAAGCTTTCTTT.

This clone is a singleton in its sample. The chain employs TRBV5-4 and TRBJ1-1; 9 bases line up with TRBD1. The CDR3 has 16 amino acids. CDR1 SGHNT and CDR2 YYREEE come from the germline V gene (reference sequence). With V trimmed by 4 bases and J by 1 base, 8 bases remained unmatched. As DNA, the CDR3 is TGTGCCAGCAGCGGGTACAGGGGGCGTAAGAACACTGAAGCTTTCTTT. Encoded protein: CASSGYRGRKNTEAFF.

The chain joins TRBV24-1 to TRBJ2-2; 8 bases align to TRBD1. Per the germline V gene, CDR1 is KGHDR and CDR2 is SFDVKD. V shed 5 bases, J shed 1 base, and the junction held 5 bases outside the gene matches. This CDR3 comprises 16 residues. The CDR3 loop is CATSGWGTGNTGELFF. In nucleotides, the CDR3 is TGTGCCACCAGTGGGTGGGGGACAGGGAACACCGGGGAGCTGTTTTTT.

The chain recombines TRBV7-3 with TRBJ1-2, with TRBD1 matching 8 bases. Losses at the gene ends were 1 base for V and 2 bases for J; bases not matched to a gene: 3. Germline V gene lookup returns CDR1 SGHTA and CDR2 FQGTGA. The CDR3 has 15 amino acids. CDR3 sequence (DNA): TGTGCCAGCAGCTTAATGGGGACAGGCAACTATGGCTACACCTTC. Translating it yields CASSLMGTGNYGYTF.

This clone was picked up a small number of times. The chain employs TRBV7-9 and TRBJ1-2; D gene unclear. There are 14 residues in the CDR3. The V and J ends lost 3 bases and 1 base respectively, with 9 bases between them. Per germline, CDR1 SEHNR and CDR2 FQNEAQ (reference sequence). The CDR3 coding sequence is TGTGCCAGCAGCTTGCTTAGTGATAACTATGGCTACACCTTC. Residues: CASSLLSDNYGYTF. Based on the CDR3 plus reference TRBV7-9 and TRBJ1-2, the full variable domain is DTGVSQNPRHKITKRGQNVTFRCDPISEHNRLYWYRQTLGQGPEFLTYFQNEAQLEKSRLLSDRFSAERPKGSFSTLEIQRTEQGDSAMYLCASSLLSDNYGYTFGSGTRLTVV.

The chain uses TRBV2 and TRBJ1-6; D not resolved. The germline V and J ends were trimmed by 4 bases and 0 bases, with 7 bases remaining between them. Germline values: CDR1 SNHLY, CDR2 FYNNEI. This CDR3 region has 15 residues. The CDR3 reads CASSAFSSYNSPLHF. DNA of the CDR3: TGTGCCAGCAGTGCTTTCAGCTCCTATAATTCACCCCTCCACTTT.